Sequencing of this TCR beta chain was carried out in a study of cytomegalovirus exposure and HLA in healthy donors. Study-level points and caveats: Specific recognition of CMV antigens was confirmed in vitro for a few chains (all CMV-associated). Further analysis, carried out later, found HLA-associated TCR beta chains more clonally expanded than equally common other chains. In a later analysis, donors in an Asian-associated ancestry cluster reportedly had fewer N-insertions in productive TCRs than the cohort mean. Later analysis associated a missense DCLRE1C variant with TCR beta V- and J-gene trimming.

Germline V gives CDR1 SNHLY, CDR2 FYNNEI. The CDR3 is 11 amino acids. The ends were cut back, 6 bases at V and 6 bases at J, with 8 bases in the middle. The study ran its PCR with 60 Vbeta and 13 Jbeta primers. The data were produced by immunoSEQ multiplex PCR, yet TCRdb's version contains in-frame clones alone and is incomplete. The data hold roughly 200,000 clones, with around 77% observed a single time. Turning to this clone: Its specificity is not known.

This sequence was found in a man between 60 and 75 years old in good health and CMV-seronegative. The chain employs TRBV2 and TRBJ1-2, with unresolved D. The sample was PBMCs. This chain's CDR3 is CASRPGNGYTF. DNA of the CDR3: TGTGCCAGCAGGCCCGGGAATGGCTACACCTTC.